This TCR beta chain was found in a study of blood T cells in healthy people across ages. For the study at large: Per two T cells, template switching captured roughly one barcoded beta molecule.

This clonotype was observed a handful of times. Its target is not known. PCR was performed a second time for roughly 7 to 11 cycles using a sample-barcoded 5' primer and a J-beta primer mix. TCRdb called the 5' RACE reads again in MiXCR, with one record for every CDR3 protein. The profile shows hundreds of thousands of distinct CDR3 sequences, under 45% of them singletons. The V and J ends lost 5 bases and 11 bases, in that order; junction bases with no gene match: 8. The germline V gene encodes CDR1 SEHNR and CDR2 FQNEAQ (reference sequence). The CDR3 covers 15 residues. Study findings and constraints: Researchers report that TCR beta diversity correlated strongly with naive T cell percentage.

Samples each yielded at least 5.5 micrograms of total RNA. This TCR came from a man in his 60s in good health. V and J are TRBV7-9 and TRBJ1-6, with 11 bases identical to TRBD1. Sequencing was performed on blood. CDR3: CASSKGTGGGTPLHF. The CDR3 DNA is TGTGCCAGCAGCAAAGGGACAGGGGGAGGGACACCCCTCCACTTT. Based on the CDR3 plus reference TRBV7-9 and TRBJ1-6, the full variable domain is DTGVSQNPRHKITKRGQNVTFRCDPISEHNRLYWYRQTLGQGPEFLTYFQNEAQLEKSRLLSDRFSAERPKGSFSTLEIQRTEQGDSAMYLCASSKGTGGGTPLHFGNGTRLTVT.